This TCR beta chain was captured in a study of cytomegalovirus exposure and HLA in healthy donors. Study-level findings and limits: Indistinguishable V segments such as TRBV6-2 and TRBV6-3 were excluded. Previously analyzed data showed that most TCR beta V segments were productive at a frequency of about 87% or about 30%. Analyzed later, association rates of TCRs varied across HLA loci, with DRB1 most and HLA-C fewest. The study put 150 or so TCR beta chains on its list as cytomegalovirus-associated.

Germline CDR1 reads SGHRS; CDR2 reads YFSETQ. Trimming took 4 bases from V and 4 from J; bases not matched to a gene: 12. This CDR3 contains 16 residues. PCR used 60 Vbeta primers and 13 Jbeta primers. Sequencing used immunoSEQ multiplex PCR; TCRdb keeps in-frame clones, though not all of them. This sample's table has 100,000 to 150,000 clones. Concerning this clone itself: Its antigen remains unknown.

V and J are TRBV5-1 and TRBJ2-5; TRBD2 aligns across 8 bases. The clonotype originates from a man in his forties or fifties in good health and CMV-seronegative. Sequenced input: PBMCs. DNA for the CDR3: TGCGCCAGCAGCGCCGGGAGCGGGAGTACAATAGAGACCCAGTACTTC. Protein sequence: CASSAGSGSTIETQYF.